What follows are 2 T cell receptor beta chains derived from one specimen sequenced in a study of shared clonotypes between healthy human individuals. Naive CD8 cells comprised CD45RO-negative, CCR7-positively selected cells, excluding terminally differentiated effector memory CD45RA+ cells. Some clones are missing from TCRdb's copy, which holds only in-frame ones; the method was immunoSEQ multiplex PCR. The top ten hold 0.11% of the sample, which has hundreds of thousands of clones, around 96% seen once. The material sequenced was naive CD8+ T cells sorted from blood. The receptors here all came from a woman between 25 and 40 years old in good health.

This sequence joins TRBV6-5 and TRBJ2-1, with D possibly TRBD1 on 5 matching bases. V was shortened by 0 bases and J by 8 bases, with 8 bases between the two germline ends. The CDR3 extends over 13 amino acids. Germline CDR1 and CDR2: MNHEY and SVGAGI. The CDR3 loop reads CASSYSQGHEQFF. CDR3 coding DNA: TGTGCCAGCAGTTACTCGCAGGGCCATGAGCAGTTCTTC.

This clone appeared once. The chain employs TRBV10-3 and TRBJ2-7; D possibly uses TRBD1 or TRBD2 (5 bases each). Trimming removed 2 bases at V and 2 bases at J, with 13 bases between. Per germline, CDR1 ENHRY and CDR2 SYGVKD. This CDR3 contains 15 residues. The CDR3 DNA reads TGTGCCATCAGTGAGGACTACAGAGGGGCCTACGAGCAGTACTTC. Translated: CAISEDYRGAYEQYF.